The source of this TCR beta chain is a study of blood T cell repertoires in COVID-19. Assay used: immunoSEQ multiplex PCR; TCRdb lists only in-frame clones, some missing. Of about 240,000 clones listed, around 90% were seen once; the top ten hold 0.8%. The germline V gene has CDR1 SGHRS and CDR2 YFSETQ. CDR3 size: 16 residues. V dropped 0 bases and J dropped 1 base, with 13 bases sitting between them. This TCR was sampled from a woman in her twenties or thirties with acute or convalescent COVID-19. Material for sequencing was peripheral blood. The chain joins TRBV5-1 to TRBJ1-1, with a tentative D call TRBD1 (5 bases). DNA of the CDR3: TGCGCCAGCAGCTTGGTTAGACAGAATAAGAACACTGAAGCTTTCTTT. Translated: CASSLVRQNKNTEAFF.